This T cell receptor beta chain was profiled in a study of T cell repertoires and Cas9 in healthy adults. In the study overall: SpCas9-reactive CD4 and CD8 T cells were characterized for potency, cytotoxicity and lineage.

CDR3 length equals 15 residues. Trimming at V came to 4 bases and at J to 2 bases, leaving 3 bases not matched to a gene. CDR1 is MNHEY, CDR2 SMNVEV, per germline (reference sequence). Method: immunoSEQ multiplex PCR; TCRdb's copy keeps in-frame clones and lacks some. The table includes roughly 13,000 clones, roughly 89% detected once. The sequenced material came from Tregs (CD4+, CD25+, CD127-, CD137-, CD154-) from PBMCs; culture status not recorded. This TCR derives from a human donor in good health. The rearrangement links TRBV27 to TRBJ2-7; 12 bases map to TRBD2. The CDR3 sequence is CASSSRTSGTYEQYV. The CDR3 DNA reads TGTGCCAGCAGTTCCCGGACTAGCGGGACCTACGAGCAGTACGTC.